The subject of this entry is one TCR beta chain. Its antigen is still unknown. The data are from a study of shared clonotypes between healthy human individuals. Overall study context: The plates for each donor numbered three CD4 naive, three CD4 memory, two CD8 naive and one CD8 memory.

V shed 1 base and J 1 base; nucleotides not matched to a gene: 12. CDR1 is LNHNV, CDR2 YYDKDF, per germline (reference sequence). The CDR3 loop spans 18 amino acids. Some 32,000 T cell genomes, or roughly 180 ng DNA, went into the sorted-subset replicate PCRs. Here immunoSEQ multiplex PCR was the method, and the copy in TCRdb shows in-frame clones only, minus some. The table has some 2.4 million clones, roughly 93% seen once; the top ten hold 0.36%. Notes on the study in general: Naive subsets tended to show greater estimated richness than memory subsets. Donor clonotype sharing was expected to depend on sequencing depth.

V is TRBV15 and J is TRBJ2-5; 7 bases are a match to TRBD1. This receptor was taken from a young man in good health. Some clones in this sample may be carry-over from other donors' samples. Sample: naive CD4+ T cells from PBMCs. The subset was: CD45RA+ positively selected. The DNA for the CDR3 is TGTGCCACCAGCAGAGCGATGATGACAGGGACCTCCCAAGAGACCCAGTACTTC. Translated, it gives CATSRAMMTGTSQETQYF.